This T cell receptor (beta chain) was obtained from a study of technical replicates of blood from a handful of donors. The protocol was immunoSEQ multiplex PCR, while the TCRdb copy is restricted to in-frame clones and leaves out a portion. Here the sample spans 65,000 to 85,000 clones, 96% being singletons. This CDR3 contains 15 residues. Germline V lookup: CDR1 SQVTM, CDR2 ANQGSEA. V lost 6 bases, J lost 2 bases, and 12 bases stayed unmatched. The sequenced material came from T cells isolated from PBMCs. The TCR originated in a human donor in good health. V usage is TRBV29-1 and J usage is TRBJ2-7; 8 bases are a match to TRBD2. The CDR3 sequence: CSVPGTRGGPYEQYF. The CDR3 DNA reads TGCAGCGTACCCGGGACTAGAGGAGGGCCCTACGAGCAGTACTTC.